Listed below are T cell receptor beta chains from one sample, sequenced in a study of shared clonotypes between healthy human individuals. The protocol was immunoSEQ multiplex PCR, while the TCRdb copy is restricted to in-frame clones and leaves out a portion. The sample has some 1,400,000 clones, around 97% seen once. Sequenced sample: naive CD4+ T cells sorted from blood. These receptors all come from a young man in good health. The CDR3 runs from the conserved cysteine through the conserved F or W.

CDR3 | V | length
CASSTGGQISYEQYF | TRBV19 | 15
CASSFSMKTGVRADTQYF | TRBV5-5 | 18
CAWRGATSTDTQYF | TRBV30 | 14
CASSLAGQTVVTQYF | TRBV5-1 | 15
CASSRTVLEQPQHF | TRBV6-5 | 14
CASSPRQAYSSGNTIYF | TRBV18 | 17
CASSSIRVRYNEQFF | TRBV27 | 15
CATGFLKETQYF | TRBV15 | 12
CASSQGSQETQYF | TRBV28 | 13
CASQTGSFTYEQYF | TRBV28 | 14
CASSPLFASGANVLTF | TRBV18 | 16
CASSVGTTIKSYEQYF | TRBV5-1 | 16
CASSQPGQGSYEQYF | TRBV6-6 | 15
CASSFVYSRDRDGYTF | TRBV28 | 16
CASSPSSVGVNYEQFF | TRBV27 | 16
CASSTREMGYTF | TRBV6-6 | 12
CASREDYTDEQFF | TRBV2 | 13
CASSLDDRDNGYTF | TRBV7-9 | 14
CASSTSGSSDEQFF | TRBV11-2 | 14
CASMRAATNRPQHF | TRBV6-1 | 14
CASSHSYEQYF | TRBV5-6 | 11
CASSEQGRGTEAFF | TRBV2 | 14
CASSRSGTSGIGNTGELFF | TRBV4-1 | 19
CASSSTGLPYQPQHF | TRBV5-5 | 15
CASSRPNRGQSLGNEQFF | TRBV5-4 | 18
CASSSGGETQYF | TRBV18 | 12
CSVAGGPETQYF | TRBV29-1 | 12
CASSFRKREGRGDTQYF | TRBV27 | 17
CASSVGLAGPYEQYF | TRBV9 | 15